These T cell receptor beta chains were read from a single sample in a study of type 1 regulatory T cells. MiXCR, applied by TCRdb to the reads, yields one record per CDR3 protein. Here the sample spans about 97,000 distinct CDR3 sequences, roughly 31% being singletons. Specimen: CD4+ T cells, either the whole sample or a sorted fraction (not recorded which). These receptors came from a human donor in good health. The CDR3 runs from the conserved cysteine through the conserved F or W. D genes are given only for firm matches. Some rows have no size entry. The others give once, few or many, or a class for an expanded clone.

>TRBJ1-1|TRBV20-1|once|TRBD1
CSASDRGGSDAFF
TGCAGTGCTTCGGACAGGGGAGGGTCTGATGCTTTCTTT
>TRBJ2-3|TRBV7-9|.|.
CASSKLRDPPDTQYF
TGTGCCAGCAGCAAATTACGGGACCCGCCAGATACGCAGTATTTT
>TRBJ2-1|TRBV5-1|.|.
CASSLGVGQGPYNEQFF
TGCGCCAGCAGCTTGGGTGTAGGGCAGGGTCCCTACAATGAGCAGTTCTTC
>TRBJ2-5|TRBV27|.|.
CASSITIARETQYF
TGTGCCAGCAGTATTACCATCGCCAGGGAGACCCAGTACTTC
>TRBJ2-7|TRBV9|few|.
CASSVDLGSYEQYF
TGTGCCAGCAGCGTAGACCTAGGCTCCTACGAGCAGTACTTC
>TRBJ2-5|TRBV9|few|TRBD2
CASSVDPSGSRETQYF
TGTGCCAGCAGCGTAGACCCTAGCGGGAGTAGAGAGACCCAGTACTTC
>TRBJ2-2|TRBV14|.|.
CASSQEGLRTGELFF
TGTGCCAGCAGCCAAGAAGGTTTGAGGACCGGGGAGCTGTTTTTT
>TRBJ2-7|TRBV7-2|.|TRBD2
CASSSGTSGAKPYEQYF
TGTGCCAGCAGCTCCGGGACTAGCGGGGCAAAACCCTACGAGCAGTACTTC
>TRBJ2-7|TRBV12-3/TRBV12-4|few|.
CASSLSGRAILHEQYF
TGTGCCAGCAGTTTATCAGGAAGGGCTATCCTCCACGAGCAGTACTTC
>TRBJ2-7|TRBV7-9|.|TRBD1
CASSQRQGYEQYF
TGTGCCAGCAGCCAAAGACAGGGCTACGAGCAGTACTTC
>TRBJ2-7|TRBV25-1|.|.
CASTGWVEAEQYF
TGTGCCAGCACGGGCTGGGTAGAGGCCGAGCAGTACTTC
>TRBJ2-7|TRBV4-3|few|.
CASSQMPGLGEQYF
TGCGCCAGCAGCCAGATGCCGGGATTGGGCGAGCAGTACTTC
>TRBJ1-1|TRBV29-1|.|.
CSVGTAYEAFF
TGCAGCGTTGGGACGGCCTATGAAGCTTTCTTT
>TRBJ2-1|TRBV7-2|.|.
CASSLLDNHNEQFF
TGTGCCAGCAGCTTACTGGACAACCACAATGAGCAGTTCTTC
>TRBJ2-2|TRBV14|.|.
CASSQTFNTGELFF
TGTGCCAGCAGCCAAACCTTTAACACCGGGGAGCTGTTTTTT
>TRBJ2-7|TRBV5-1|.|.
CASSLGLRQAYEQYF
TGCGCCAGCAGCTTGGGACTGCGACAAGCCTACGAGCAGTACTTC
>TRBJ1-6|TRBV2|.|.
CASRANSNNSPLHF
TGTGCCAGCAGGGCCAACAGTAATAATTCACCCCTCCACTTT
>TRBJ2-1|TRBV30|.|TRBD2
CAWKASGKEQFF
TGTGCCTGGAAGGCTAGCGGGAAGGAGCAGTTCTTC
>TRBJ1-3|TRBV29-1|.|.
CSVGVGGTIYF
TGCAGCGTTGGTGTGGGGGGCACCATATATTTT
>TRBJ1-5|TRBV7-2|.|.
CASSLVYQNQPQHF
TGTGCCAGCAGCTTAGTTTACCAGAATCAGCCCCAGCATTTT
>TRBJ2-3|TRBV5-1|few|TRBD2
CASSSLAGGQDTQYF
TGCGCCAGCAGCTCACTAGCGGGAGGGCAAGATACGCAGTATTTT
>TRBJ2-2|TRBV10-3|.|TRBD1
CAISESGDRGNTGELFF
TGTGCCATCAGTGAGTCGGGGGACAGGGGAAACACCGGGGAGCTGTTTTTT
>TRBJ1-1|TRBV5-6|.|.
CASSLTGMNTEAFF
TGTGCCAGCAGCTTGACAGGGATGAACACTGAAGCTTTCTTT
>TRBJ2-2|TRBV20-1|few|TRBD1
CSASSTGTGRTGELFF
TGCAGTGCTAGTTCAACCGGGACAGGGCGTACCGGGGAGCTGTTTTTT
>TRBJ2-1|TRBV2|.|TRBD1
CASTFVDRAYNEQFF
TGTGCCAGCACGTTTGTGGACAGGGCCTACAATGAGCAGTTCTTC
>TRBJ2-7|TRBV7-2|.|TRBD2
CASSLGRREQQYF
TGTGCCAGCAGCTTAGGTCGGCGGGAGCAGCAGTACTTC
>TRBJ2-1|TRBV20-1|.|.
CSALGDTGNEQFF
TGCAGTGCTCTGGGGGACACAGGTAATGAGCAGTTCTTC
>TRBJ2-2|TRBV10-2|few|TRBD1
CASSRGQALELFF
TGCGCCAGCAGTCGGGGACAGGCCCTCGAGCTGTTTTTT
>TRBJ2-3|TRBV7-3|.|TRBD1
CASSLNQGGTGGTDTQYF
TGTGCCAGCAGCTTAAATCAGGGCGGGACAGGGGGCACAGATACGCAGTATTTT
>TRBJ1-1|TRBV29-1|few|.
CSAAGTTMNTEAFF
TGCAGCGCAGCCGGGACAACCATGAACACTGAAGCTTTCTTT
>TRBJ1-3|TRBV6-1|once|TRBD1
CASSEWGQSSGNTIYF
TGTGCCAGCAGTGAATGGGGACAGAGCTCTGGAAACACCATATATTTT
>TRBJ1-5|TRBV12-3/TRBV12-4|once|.
CASSLTSNQPQHF
TGTGCCAGCAGTCTTACAAGCAATCAGCCCCAGCATTTT
>TRBJ2-3|TRBV7-2|few|.
CASSLGWVADTQYF
TGTGCCAGCAGCCTAGGCTGGGTGGCAGATACGCAGTATTTT
>TRBJ2-1|TRBV19|.|.
CASSIVVGQHNEQFF
TGTGCCAGTAGTATAGTCGTTGGTCAGCACAATGAGCAGTTCTTC
>TRBJ1-1|TRBV7-3|few|.
CASSPQPNTEAFF
TGTGCCAGCAGCCCCCAGCCGAACACTGAAGCTTTCTTT
>TRBJ2-4|TRBV4-2|few|.
CASSQVPGVDQYF
TGTGCCAGCAGCCAAGTCCCCGGCGTCGATCAGTACTTC
>TRBJ2-7|TRBV5-4|.|TRBD2
CASSLARGLAGASYEQYF
TGTGCCAGCAGCTTGGCCAGGGGACTAGCGGGAGCTTCCTACGAGCAGTACTTC
>TRBJ1-4|TRBV5-1|few|TRBD1
CASSAGQGPTNEKLFF
TGCGCCAGCAGCGCGGGACAGGGGCCAACTAATGAAAAACTGTTTTTT
>TRBJ2-2|TRBV6-2/TRBV6-3|.|.
CASTRGNTGELFF
TGTGCCAGCACTCGTGGGAACACCGGGGAGCTGTTTTTT
>TRBJ1-1|TRBV20-1|few|TRBD1
CSARPSRGQGHLVDTEAFF
TGCAGTGCTAGACCCTCCAGGGGACAGGGGCATCTTGTCGACACTGAAGCTTTCTTT